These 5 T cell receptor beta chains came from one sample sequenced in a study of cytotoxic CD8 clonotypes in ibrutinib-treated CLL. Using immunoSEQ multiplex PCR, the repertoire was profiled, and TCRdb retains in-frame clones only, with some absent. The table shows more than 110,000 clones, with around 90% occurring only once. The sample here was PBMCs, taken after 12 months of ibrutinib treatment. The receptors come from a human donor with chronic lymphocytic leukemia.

CDR3 coding DNA: TGTGCCAGCAGCCTTTCCGGGACAGGGGCCGGGGCCAACGTCCTGACTTTC. Protein product: CASSLSGTGAGANVLTF. V gene TRBV11-2 combines with J gene TRBJ2-6, with TRBD1 identical over 10 bases. Germline CDR1 reads SGHAT; CDR2 reads FQNNGV. The length of the CDR3 is 17 residues. V lost 5 bases to trimming and J lost 4 bases; unmatched junction nucleotides: 8.

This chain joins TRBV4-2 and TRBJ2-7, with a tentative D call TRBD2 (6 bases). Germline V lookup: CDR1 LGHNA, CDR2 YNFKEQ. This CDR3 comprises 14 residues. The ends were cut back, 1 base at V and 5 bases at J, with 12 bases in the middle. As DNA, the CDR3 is TGTGCCAGCAGCCAAGTGGGGGGAGGCCACGAGCAGTACTTC. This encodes CASSQVGGGHEQYF.

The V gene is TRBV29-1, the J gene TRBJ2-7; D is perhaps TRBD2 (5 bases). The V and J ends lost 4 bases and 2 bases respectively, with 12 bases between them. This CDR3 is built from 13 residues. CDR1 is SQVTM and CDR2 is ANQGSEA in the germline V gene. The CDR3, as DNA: TGCAGCGTTGTATTGGAGGCAACCTACGAGCAGTACTTC. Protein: CSVVLEATYEQYF.

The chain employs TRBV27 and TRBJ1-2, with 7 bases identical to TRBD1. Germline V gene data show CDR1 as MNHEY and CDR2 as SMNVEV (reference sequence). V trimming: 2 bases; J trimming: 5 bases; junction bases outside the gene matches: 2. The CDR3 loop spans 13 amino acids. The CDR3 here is CASSLTGVYGYTF. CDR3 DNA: TGTGCCAGCAGTTTAACAGGGGTGTATGGCTACACCTTC.

Written as DNA, the CDR3 is TGTGCCAGCAGCTCCGACAAGGGCGGACCCCAGCATTTT. As protein: CASSSDKGGPQHF. The chain links TRBV7-8 to TRBJ1-5, with no clear D. Trimming took 4 bases from V and 10 from J, leaving 14 bases between them. Germline V gene lookup returns CDR1 SGHVS and CDR2 FQNEAQ. The CDR3 loop spans 13 amino acids.